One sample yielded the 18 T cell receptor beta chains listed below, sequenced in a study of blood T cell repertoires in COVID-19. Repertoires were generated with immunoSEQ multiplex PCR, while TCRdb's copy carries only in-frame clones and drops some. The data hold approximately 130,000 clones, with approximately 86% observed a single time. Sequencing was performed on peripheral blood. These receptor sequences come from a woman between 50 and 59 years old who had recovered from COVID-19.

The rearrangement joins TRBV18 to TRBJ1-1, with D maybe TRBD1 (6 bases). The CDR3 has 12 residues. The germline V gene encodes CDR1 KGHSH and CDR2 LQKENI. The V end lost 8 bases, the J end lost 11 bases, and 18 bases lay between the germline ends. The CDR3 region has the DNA TGTGCCAGCAGCCTACAGGGCTCGGAGGCTTTCTTT. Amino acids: CASSLQGSEAFF.

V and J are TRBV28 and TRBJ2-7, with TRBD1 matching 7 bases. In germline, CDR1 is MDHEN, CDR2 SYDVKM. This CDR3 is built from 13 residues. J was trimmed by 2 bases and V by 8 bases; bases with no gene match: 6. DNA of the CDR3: TGTGCCAGCCAGACAGGGACCACCTACGAGCAGTACTTC. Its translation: CASQTGTTYEQYF.

CDR3 in DNA: TGTGCCAGCAGCTTGGCCTCCCAGGGAGAGACCCAGTACTTC. This encodes CASSLASQGETQYF. This chain uses TRBV5-4 with TRBJ2-5; weak D call: TRBD1 (5 bases). This CDR3 is built from 14 residues. Looked up from germline, CDR1 is SGHNT and CDR2 is YYREEE (reference sequence). With 0 bases removed from V and 4 bases from J, the gap between germline ends came to 10 bases.

The CDR3 reads CASSLGQEQFF. DNA for the CDR3: TGTGCCAGCAGTTTGGGACAGGAGCAGTTCTTC. The chain couples TRBV12-3 or TRBV12-4 to TRBJ2-1; TRBD1 agrees at 7 bases. The CDR3 has 11 amino acids. Unmatched junction bases numbered 0, after V lost 3 bases and J lost 10 bases.

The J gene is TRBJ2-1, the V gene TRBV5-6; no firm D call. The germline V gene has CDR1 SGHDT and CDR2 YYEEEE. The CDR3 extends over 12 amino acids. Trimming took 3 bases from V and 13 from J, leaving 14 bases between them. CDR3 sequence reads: CASSSSGSNQFF. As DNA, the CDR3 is TGTGCCAGCAGCTCGAGTGGTTCGAATCAGTTCTTC.

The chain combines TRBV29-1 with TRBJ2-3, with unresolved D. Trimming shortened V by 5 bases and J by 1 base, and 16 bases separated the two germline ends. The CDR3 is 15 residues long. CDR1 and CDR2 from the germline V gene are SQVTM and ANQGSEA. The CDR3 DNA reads TGCAGCGTTCTTCCCCCGAGGTTGGGCACAGATACGCAGTATTTT. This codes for CSVLPPRLGTDTQYF.

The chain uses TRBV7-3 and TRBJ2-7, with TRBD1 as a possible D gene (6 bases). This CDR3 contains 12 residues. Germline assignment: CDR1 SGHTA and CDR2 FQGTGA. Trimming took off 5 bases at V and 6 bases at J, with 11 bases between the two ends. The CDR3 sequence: CASSVEGGEQYF. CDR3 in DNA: TGTGCCAGCAGCGTTGAAGGGGGCGAGCAGTACTTC.

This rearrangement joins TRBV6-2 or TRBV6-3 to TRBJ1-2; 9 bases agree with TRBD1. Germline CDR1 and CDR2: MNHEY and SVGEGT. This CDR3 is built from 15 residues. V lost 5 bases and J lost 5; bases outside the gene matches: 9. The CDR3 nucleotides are TGTGCCAGCAGTGGGAGCGGGACAGGGACATATGGCTACACCTTC. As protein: CASSGSGTGTYGYTF.

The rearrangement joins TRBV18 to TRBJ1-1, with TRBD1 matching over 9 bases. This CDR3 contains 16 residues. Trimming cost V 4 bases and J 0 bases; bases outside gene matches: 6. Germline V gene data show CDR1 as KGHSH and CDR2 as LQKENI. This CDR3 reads CASSLGTGKLNTEAFF. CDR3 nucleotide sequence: TGTGCCAGCTCACTGGGGACAGGGAAATTGAACACTGAAGCTTTCTTT.

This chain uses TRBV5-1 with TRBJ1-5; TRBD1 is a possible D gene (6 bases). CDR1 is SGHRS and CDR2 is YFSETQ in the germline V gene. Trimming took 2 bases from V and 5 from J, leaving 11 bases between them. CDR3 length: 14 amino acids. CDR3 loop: CASSLAGADQPQHF. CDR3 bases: TGCGCCAGCAGCTTAGCAGGGGCAGATCAGCCCCAGCATTTT.

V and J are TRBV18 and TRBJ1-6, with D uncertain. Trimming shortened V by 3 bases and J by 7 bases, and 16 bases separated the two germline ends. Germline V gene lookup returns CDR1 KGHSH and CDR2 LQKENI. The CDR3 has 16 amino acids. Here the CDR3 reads CASSPRVTAMNSPLHF. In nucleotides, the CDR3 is TGTGCCAGCTCACCTCGGGTGACGGCTATGAATTCACCCCTCCACTTT. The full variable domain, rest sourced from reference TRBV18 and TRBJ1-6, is NAGVMQNPRHLVRRRGQEARLRCSPMKGHSHVYWYRQLPEEGLKFMVYLQKENIIDESGMPKERFSAEFPKEGPSILRIQQVVRGDSAAYFCASSPRVTAMNSPLHFGNGTRLTVT.

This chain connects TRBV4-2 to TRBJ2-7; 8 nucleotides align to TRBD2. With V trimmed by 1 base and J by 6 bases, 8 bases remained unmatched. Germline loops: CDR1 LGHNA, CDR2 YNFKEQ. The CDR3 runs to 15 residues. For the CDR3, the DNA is TGTGCCAGCAGCCAAGGGGGACTAGGCTCCGGCGAGCAGTACTTC. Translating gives CASSQGGLGSGEQYF.

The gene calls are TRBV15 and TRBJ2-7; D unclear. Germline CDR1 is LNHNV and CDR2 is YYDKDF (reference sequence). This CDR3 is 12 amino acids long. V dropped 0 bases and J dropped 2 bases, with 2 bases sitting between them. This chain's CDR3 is CATSRDTYEQYF. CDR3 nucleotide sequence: TGTGCCACCAGCAGAGACACCTACGAGCAGTACTTC. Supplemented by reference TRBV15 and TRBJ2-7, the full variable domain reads DAMVIQNPRYQVTQFGKPVTLSCSQTLNHNVMYWYQQKSSQAPKLLFHYYDKDFNNEADTPDNFQSRRPNTSFCFLDIRSPGLGDTAMYLCATSRDTYEQYFGPGTRLTVT.

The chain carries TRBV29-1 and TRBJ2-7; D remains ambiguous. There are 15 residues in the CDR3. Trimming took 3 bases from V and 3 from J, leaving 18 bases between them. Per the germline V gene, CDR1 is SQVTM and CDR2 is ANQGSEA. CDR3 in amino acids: CSVELEGSRSYEQYF. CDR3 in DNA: TGCAGCGTTGAGCTAGAAGGCAGTCGGAGCTACGAGCAGTACTTC.

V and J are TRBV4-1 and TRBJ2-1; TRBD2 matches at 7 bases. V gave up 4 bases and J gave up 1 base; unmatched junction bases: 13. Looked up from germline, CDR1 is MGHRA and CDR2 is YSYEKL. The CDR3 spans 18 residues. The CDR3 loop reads CASSLRPPGLPSYNEQFF. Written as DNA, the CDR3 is TGCGCCAGCAGCCTAAGACCCCCGGGACTACCTTCCTACAATGAGCAGTTCTTC.

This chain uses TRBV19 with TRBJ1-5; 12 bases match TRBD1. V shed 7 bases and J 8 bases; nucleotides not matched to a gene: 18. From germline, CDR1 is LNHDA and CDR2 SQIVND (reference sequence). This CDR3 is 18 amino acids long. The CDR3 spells CASKVFGGQGAPPKPQHF. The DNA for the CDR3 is TGTGCCAGTAAGGTTTTCGGGGGACAGGGGGCCCCTCCTAAGCCCCAGCATTTT.

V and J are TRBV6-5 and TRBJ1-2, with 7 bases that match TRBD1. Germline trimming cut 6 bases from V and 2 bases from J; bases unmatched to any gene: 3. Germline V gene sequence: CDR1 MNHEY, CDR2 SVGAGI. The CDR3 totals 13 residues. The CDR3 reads CASRRDSNYGYTF. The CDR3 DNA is TGTGCCAGCAGGCGGGACAGCAACTATGGCTACACCTTC.

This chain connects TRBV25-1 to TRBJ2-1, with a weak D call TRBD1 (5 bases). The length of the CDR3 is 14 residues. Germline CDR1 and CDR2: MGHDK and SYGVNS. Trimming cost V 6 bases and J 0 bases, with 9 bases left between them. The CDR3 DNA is TGTGCCAGCAGGGACACCGTCTCCTACAATGAGCAGTTCTTC. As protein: CASRDTVSYNEQFF.